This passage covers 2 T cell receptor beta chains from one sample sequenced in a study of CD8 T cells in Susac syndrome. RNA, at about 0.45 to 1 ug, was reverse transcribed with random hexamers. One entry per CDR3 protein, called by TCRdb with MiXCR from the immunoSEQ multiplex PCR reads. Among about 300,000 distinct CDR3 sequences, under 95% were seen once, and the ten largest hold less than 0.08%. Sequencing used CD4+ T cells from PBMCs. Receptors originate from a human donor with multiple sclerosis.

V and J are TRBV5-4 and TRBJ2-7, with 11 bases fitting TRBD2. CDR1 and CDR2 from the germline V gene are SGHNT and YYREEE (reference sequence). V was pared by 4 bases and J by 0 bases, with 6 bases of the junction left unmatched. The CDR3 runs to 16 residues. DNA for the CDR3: TGTGCCAGCAGCCCCACACTAGCGGGGGTCTCCTACGAGCAGTACTTC. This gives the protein CASSPTLAGVSYEQYF.

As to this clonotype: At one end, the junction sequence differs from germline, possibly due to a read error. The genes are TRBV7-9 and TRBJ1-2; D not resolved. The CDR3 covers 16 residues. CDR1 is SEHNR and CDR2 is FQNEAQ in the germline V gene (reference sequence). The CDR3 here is CASSLAMGGPGYGYTF. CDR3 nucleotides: TGTGCCAGCAGCCTAGCGATGGGAGGGCCCGGCTATGGCTACACCTTC. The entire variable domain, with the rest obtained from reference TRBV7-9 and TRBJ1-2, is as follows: DTGVSQNPRHKITKRGQNVTFRCDPISEHNRLYWYRQTLGQGPEFLTYFQNEAQLEKSRLLSDRFSAERPKGSFSTLEIQRTEQGDSAMYLCASSLAMGGPGYGYTFGSGTRLTVV.